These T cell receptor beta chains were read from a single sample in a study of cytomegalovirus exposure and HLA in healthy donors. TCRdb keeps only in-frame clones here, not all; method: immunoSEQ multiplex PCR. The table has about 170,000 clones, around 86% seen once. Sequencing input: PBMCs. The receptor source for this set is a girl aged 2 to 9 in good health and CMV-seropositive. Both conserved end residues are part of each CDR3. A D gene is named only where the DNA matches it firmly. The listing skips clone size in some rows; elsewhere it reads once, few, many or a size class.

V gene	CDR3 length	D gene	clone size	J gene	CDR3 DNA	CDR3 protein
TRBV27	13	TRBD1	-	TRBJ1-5	TGTGCCAGCAGTACAGGGGAATATCAGCCCCAGCATTTT	CASSTGEYQPQHF
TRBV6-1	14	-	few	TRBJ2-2	TGTGCCACGCTTCGGGACTTAAACACCGGGGAGCTGTTTTTT	CATLRDLNTGELFF
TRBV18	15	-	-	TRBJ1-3	TGTGCCAGCTCACCACTTGCGCCCTCCGATAACACCATATATTTT	CASSPLAPSDNTIYF
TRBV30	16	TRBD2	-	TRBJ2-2	TGTGCCTGGAGCCCACGGACGACTAGCGGCACCGGGGAGCTGTTTTTT	CAWSPRTTSGTGELFF
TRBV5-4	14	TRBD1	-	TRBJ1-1	TGTGCCAGCAGCCCAAGACAGGGTCTCACTGAAGCTTTCTTT	CASSPRQGLTEAFF
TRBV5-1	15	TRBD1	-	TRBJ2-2	TGCGCCAGCAGACAATGGACAGGGGACACCGGGGAGCTGTTTTTT	CASRQWTGDTGELFF
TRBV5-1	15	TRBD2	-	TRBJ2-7	TGCGCCAGCAGCTTGATGGCGGGAGAAAGATACGAGCAGTACTTC	CASSLMAGERYEQYF
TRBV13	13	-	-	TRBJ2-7	TGTGCCAGCAGCTTAGCCAGCTCCTACGAGCAGTACTTC	CASSLASSYEQYF
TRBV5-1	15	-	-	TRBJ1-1	TGCGCCAGCAGCTTGGCCCCCGGGGGGAGGACTGAAGCTTTCTTT	CASSLAPGGRTEAFF
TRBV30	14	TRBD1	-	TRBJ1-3	TGTGCCTGGAGTGTAAGGGGGCGCGGAAACACCATATATTTT	CAWSVRGRGNTIYF
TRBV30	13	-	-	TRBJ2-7	TGTGCCTGGAGTGAGGGGGGGGCCTACGAGCAGTACTTC	CAWSEGGAYEQYF
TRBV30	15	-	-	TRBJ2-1	TGTGCCTGGAGTGTACAAGGCGGAGCCTACAATGAGCAGTTCTTC	CAWSVQGGAYNEQFF
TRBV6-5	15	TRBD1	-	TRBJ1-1	TGTGCCAGCAGATCCCGGGACAGGGGGCGGATTGAAGCTTTCTTT	CASRSRDRGRIEAFF
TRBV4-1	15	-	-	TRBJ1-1	TGCGCCAGCAGCGAATTCAGGGGAGTGAACACTGAAGCTTTCTTT	CASSEFRGVNTEAFF
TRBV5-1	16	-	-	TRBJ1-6	TGCGCCAGCAGCCCGGAGGACTACTCCTATAATTCACCCCTCCACTTT	CASSPEDYSYNSPLHF
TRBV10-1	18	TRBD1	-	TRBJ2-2	TGCGCCAGCAGTGAGTCGTGGGACAGGGGAGAAAGGACCGGGGAGCTGTTTTTT	CASSESWDRGERTGELFF
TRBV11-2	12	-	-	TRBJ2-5	TGTGCCAGCAGTCGAGTCCAAGAGACCCAGTACTTC	CASSRVQETQYF
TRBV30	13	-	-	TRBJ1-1	TGTGCCTGGAGTCTTGGGACATTCGCTGAAGCTTTCTTT	CAWSLGTFAEAFF
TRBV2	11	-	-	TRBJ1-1	TGTGCCTGGGGGGATAGCCCTGAAGCTTTCTTT	CAWGDSPEAFF
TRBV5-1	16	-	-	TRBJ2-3	TGCGCCAGCACCACTGTCGTGGGAGAAGGCACAGATACGCAGTATTTT	CASTTVVGEGTDTQYF
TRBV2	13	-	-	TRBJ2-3	TGTGCCAGCAGTGAAGGTTTAACAGATACGCAGTATTTT	CASSEGLTDTQYF
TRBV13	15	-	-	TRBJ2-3	TGTGCCAGCAGCTTAGGTGGGAGAAGCACAGATACGCAGTATTTT	CASSLGGRSTDTQYF
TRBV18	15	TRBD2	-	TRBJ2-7	TGTGCCAGCTCACCAGGGACTAGCGGTACGAGTCGGCAGTACTTC	CASSPGTSGTSRQYF
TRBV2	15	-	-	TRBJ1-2	TGTGCCAGCAGGTTCTTAATTGGGCAGAACTATGGCTACACCTTC	CASRFLIGQNYGYTF
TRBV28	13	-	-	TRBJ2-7	TGTGCCAGCAACCGGGGTCCAGGCTACGAGCAGTACTTC	CASNRGPGYEQYF
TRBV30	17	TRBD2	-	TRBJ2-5	TGTGCCTGGAGCCTAGGGACTAGCGGGAGGAGTCGGGAGACCCAGTACTTC	CAWSLGTSGRSRETQYF
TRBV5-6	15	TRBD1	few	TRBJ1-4	TGTGCCAGCAGCTTTCCCCCGGACAGGGTACAAAAACTGTTTTTT	CASSFPPDRVQKLFF
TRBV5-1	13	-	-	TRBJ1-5	TGCGCCAGCAGCTTTCAGCGCGGTCTTCCCCAGCATTTT	CASSFQRGLPQHF
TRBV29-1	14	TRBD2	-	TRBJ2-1	TGCAGCGACCAACTAGCGGGAGCAACCAATGAGCAGTTCTTC	CSDQLAGATNEQFF
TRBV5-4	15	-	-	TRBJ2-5	TGTGCCAGCAGCTTGGGTGGAGGCGGCGCAGAGACCCAGTACTTC	CASSLGGGGAETQYF
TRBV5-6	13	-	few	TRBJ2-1	TGTGCCAGCAGCCTGCGCTCCTACAATGAGCAGTTCTTC	CASSLRSYNEQFF
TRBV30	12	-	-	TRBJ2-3	TGTGCCTGGAGTGTACTCGCAGATACGCAGTATTTT	CAWSVLADTQYF
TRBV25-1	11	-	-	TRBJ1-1	TGTGCCAGCAGTGAGGCCCGCGAAGCTTTCTTT	CASSEAREAFF
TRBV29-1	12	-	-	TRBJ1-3	TGCAGCGTCTTAACAGGGTTCAACACCATATATTTT	CSVLTGFNTIYF
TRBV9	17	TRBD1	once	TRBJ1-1	TGTGCCAGCAGCGTAGAGGAGGGGTACAGGGGTGGTACTGAAGCTTTCTTT	CASSVEEGYRGGTEAFF
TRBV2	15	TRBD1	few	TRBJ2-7	TGTGCCAGCAGTCGGACAGGGGGTGTCTCCTACGAGCAGTACTTC	CASSRTGGVSYEQYF
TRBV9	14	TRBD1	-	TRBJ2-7	TGTGCCAGCAGCTTTGGGACAGTCTCCTACGAGCAGTACTTC	CASSFGTVSYEQYF
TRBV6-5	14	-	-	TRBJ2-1	TGTGCCAGCAGACCCCCTAGTAAATGGAATGAGCAGTTCTTC	CASRPPSKWNEQFF
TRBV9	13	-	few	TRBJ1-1	TGTGCCAGCAGGAGGGTGTCGGGCACTGAAGCTTTCTTT	CASRRVSGTEAFF
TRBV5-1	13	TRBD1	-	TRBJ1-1	TGCGCCAGCAGCCCCCGTACAGGGGAAAAAGCTTTCTTT	CASSPRTGEKAFF
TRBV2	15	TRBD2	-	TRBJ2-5	TGTGCCAGCAGTGTATTTGCGGGAGGTGGTGAGACCCAGTACTTC	CASSVFAGGGETQYF
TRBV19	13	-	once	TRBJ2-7	TGTGCCAGTAGTAGACGGTCTCGGGGCGAGCAGTACTTC	CASSRRSRGEQYF
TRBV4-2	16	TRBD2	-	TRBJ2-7	TGTGCCAGCAGCCAAGATACACTAGCGGGAGACTACGAGCAGTACTTC	CASSQDTLAGDYEQYF
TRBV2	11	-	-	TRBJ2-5	TGTGCCAGCAGTTTTAAAGAGACCCAGTACTTC	CASSFKETQYF
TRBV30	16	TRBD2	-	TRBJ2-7	TGTGCCTGGAGTGGCGGGAGGGGGGGGGTGTACTACGAGCAGTACTTC	CAWSGGRGGVYYEQYF